The sequence of this T cell receptor (beta chain) was determined in a study of vaccination and CD4 T cells after COVID-19. The Oncomine TCR Beta short-read assay sequenced DNA from cultured CD4+ T cells. Using its own MiXCR run on the PCR reads, TCRdb lists one record per CDR3 protein. This sample carries about 22,000 distinct CDR3 sequences, 35% of them seen once, and the ten largest clones take around 8.2%. A word on this clonotype: Antigen specificity is unknown.

The CDR3 loop spans 13 amino acids. Trimming cost V 3 bases and J 6 bases, with 9 bases left between them. Germline V lookup: CDR1 SEHNR, CDR2 FQNEAQ (reference sequence). Time point of the sample: late sampling 161 to 241 days after vaccination in a few convalescent patients. Sample treatment: approximately 9-day PBMC culture with coronavirus spike peptide pools or control peptides (ViraFEST assay). This clonotype was sampled from a human donor who had recovered from COVID-19. The sample here was CD4+ T cells from blood, cultured in vitro, taken about 7 months after SARS-CoV-2 vaccination. This sequence joins TRBV7-9 and TRBJ2-1; D perhaps matches TRBD1 (5 bases). As DNA, the CDR3 is TGTGCCAGCAGCTTGTTGGGGCCCAATGAGCAGTTCTTC. It encodes CASSLLGPNEQFF.